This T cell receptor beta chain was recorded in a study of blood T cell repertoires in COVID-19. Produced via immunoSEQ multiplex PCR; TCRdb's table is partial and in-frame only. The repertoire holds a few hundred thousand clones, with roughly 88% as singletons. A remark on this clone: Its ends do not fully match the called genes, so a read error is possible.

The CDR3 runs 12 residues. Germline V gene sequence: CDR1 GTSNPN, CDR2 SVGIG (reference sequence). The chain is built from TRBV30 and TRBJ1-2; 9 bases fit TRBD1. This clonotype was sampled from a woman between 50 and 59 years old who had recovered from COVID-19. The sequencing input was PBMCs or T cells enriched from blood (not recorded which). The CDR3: CAWSTGTGLIRF. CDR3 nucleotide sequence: TGTGCCTGGAGTACCGGGACAGGGCTAATCCGCTTC.